Below, 8 T cell receptor beta chains from the same sample are listed, as sequenced in a study of cytomegalovirus exposure and HLA in healthy donors. Amplification used 60 Vbeta primers and 13 Jbeta primers. Method: immunoSEQ multiplex PCR; TCRdb's copy keeps in-frame clones and lacks some. This sample yields approximately 160,000 clones, of which about 70% are seen a single time; 2.5% to 3.5% belongs to the top ten. The sequenced material came from PBMCs. These receptors came from a middle-aged woman in good health and CMV-seropositive.

This clone was picked up a small number of times. The chain links TRBV5-4 to TRBJ1-1; the match to TRBD1 covers 9 bases. With V trimmed by 4 bases and J by 0 bases, 4 bases remained unmatched. This CDR3 comprises 15 residues. Germline assignment: CDR1 SGHNT and CDR2 YYREEE (reference sequence). The CDR3 region has the DNA TGTGCCAGCAGCGGCCGGACAGGGGTGAACACTGAAGCTTTCTTT. It yields the protein CASSGRTGVNTEAFF. Filled out from reference TRBV5-4 and TRBJ1-1, the complete variable domain reads ETGVTQSPTHLIKTRGQQVTLRCSSQSGHNTVSWYQQALGQGPQFIFQYYREEENGRGNFPPRFSGLQFPNYSSELNVNALELDDSALYLCASSGRTGVNTEAFFGQGTRLTVV.

The chain couples TRBV30 to TRBJ2-5; weak D call: TRBD2 (7 bases). This CDR3 contains 17 residues. V was shortened by 0 bases and J by 4 bases, with 21 bases between the two germline ends. Germline values: CDR1 GTSNPN, CDR2 SVGIG (reference sequence). CDR3: CAWSVQTGGGGGETQYF. CDR3 DNA: TGTGCCTGGAGTGTACAGACGGGGGGAGGAGGGGGAGAGACCCAGTACTTC.

CDR3 nucleotides: TGTGCCAGCAGCTTACTTCGGGATGAGCAGTTCTTC. Encoded protein: CASSLLRDEQFF. V is TRBV7-2 and J is TRBJ2-1, with D unresolved. Trimming pared 2 bases from V and 8 bases from J, leaving 7 bases between. CDR1 is SGHTA and CDR2 is FQGNSA in the germline V gene. The CDR3 sequence is 12 residues long.

J is TRBJ1-4 and V is TRBV2; perhaps TRBD1 as D (5 bases). Trimming cost V 6 bases and J 6 bases, with 29 bases left between them. Germline CDR1 is SNHLY and CDR2 is FYNNEI. The CDR3 runs to 19 residues. CDR3: CASSWPPVRDSREDEKLFF. The CDR3 nucleotides are TGTGCCAGCAGCTGGCCCCCAGTACGAGATTCCAGGGAGGATGAAAAACTGTTTTTT.

The chain is built from TRBV6-5 and TRBJ2-5; 7 bases map to TRBD1. The CDR3 contains 15 residues. J was trimmed by 1 base and V by 4 bases; bases with no gene match: 6. Germline V gene data show CDR1 as MNHEY and CDR2 as SVGAGI. The CDR3 DNA sequence: TGTGCCAGCAGTTCCGCGGACAGGTCCCAAGAGACCCAGTACTTC. Translated, it gives CASSSADRSQETQYF.

V usage is TRBV6-5 and J usage is TRBJ2-3; 9 positions agree with TRBD2. The V segment lost 8 bases and the J segment 3 bases; nucleotides outside the gene matches: 6. Germline V lookup: CDR1 MNHEY, CDR2 SVGAGI. The CDR3 is 14 amino acids. The CDR3 bases are TGTGCCAGCGGGGCGGGGGGGGATACAGATACGCAGTATTTT. Translating gives CASGAGGDTDTQYF.

The chain is built from TRBV10-3 and TRBJ1-1; no clear D. This CDR3 spans 14 amino acids. Germline-derived CDR1 and CDR2 are ENHRY and SYGVKD. V was clipped by 0 bases and J by 1 base, with 6 bases between them. The CDR3 reads CAISESEQNTEAFF. DNA for the CDR3: TGTGCCATCAGTGAGTCAGAACAGAACACTGAAGCTTTCTTT.

J is TRBJ2-1 and V is TRBV27, with TRBD2 matching 8 bases. This CDR3 has 15 residues. CDR1 is MNHEY and CDR2 is SMNVEV in the germline V gene (reference sequence). With 6 bases clipped from V and 3 bases from J, the junction kept 7 bases outside the gene matches. The CDR3 spells CASRVAGISYNEQFF. The CDR3 DNA sequence: TGTGCCAGCAGGGTAGCGGGGATAAGCTACAATGAGCAGTTCTTC.